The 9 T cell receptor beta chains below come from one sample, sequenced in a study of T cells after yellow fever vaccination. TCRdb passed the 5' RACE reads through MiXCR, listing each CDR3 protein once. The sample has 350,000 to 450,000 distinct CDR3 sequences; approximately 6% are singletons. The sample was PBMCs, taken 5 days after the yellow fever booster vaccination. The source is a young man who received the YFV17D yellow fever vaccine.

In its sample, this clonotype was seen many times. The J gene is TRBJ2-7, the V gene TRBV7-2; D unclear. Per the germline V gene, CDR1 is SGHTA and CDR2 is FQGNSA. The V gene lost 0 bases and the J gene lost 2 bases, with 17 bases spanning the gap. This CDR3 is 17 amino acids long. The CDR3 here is CASSLAPQGYQAYEQYF. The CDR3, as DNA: TGTGCCAGCAGCTTAGCTCCTCAAGGGTACCAGGCCTACGAGCAGTACTTC.

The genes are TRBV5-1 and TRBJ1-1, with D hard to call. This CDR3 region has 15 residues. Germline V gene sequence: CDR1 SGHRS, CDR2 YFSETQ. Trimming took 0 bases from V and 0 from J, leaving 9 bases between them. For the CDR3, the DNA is TGCGCCAGCAGCTTGGTCCCGGAGTTGAACACTGAAGCTTTCTTT. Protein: CASSLVPELNTEAFF.

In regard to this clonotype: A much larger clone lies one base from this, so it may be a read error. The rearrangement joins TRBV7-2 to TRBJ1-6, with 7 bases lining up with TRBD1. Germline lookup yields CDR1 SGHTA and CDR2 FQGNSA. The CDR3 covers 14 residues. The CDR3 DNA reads TGTGGCAGCAGCCTCGGGACAGCCTATTCACCCCTCCACTTT. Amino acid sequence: CGSSLGTAYSPLHF.

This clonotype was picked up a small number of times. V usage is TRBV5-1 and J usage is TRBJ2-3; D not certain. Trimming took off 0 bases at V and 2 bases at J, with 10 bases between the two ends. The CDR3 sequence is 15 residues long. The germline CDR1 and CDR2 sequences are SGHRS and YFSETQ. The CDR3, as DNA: TGCGCCAGCAGCTTGGGTGGCGACCCCACAGATACGCAGTATTTT. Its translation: CASSLGGDPTDTQYF.

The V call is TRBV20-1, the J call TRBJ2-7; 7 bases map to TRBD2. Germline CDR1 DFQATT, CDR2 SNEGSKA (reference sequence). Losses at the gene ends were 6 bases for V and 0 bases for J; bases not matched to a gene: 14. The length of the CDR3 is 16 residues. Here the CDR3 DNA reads TGCAGTGCCAACGATTTGGGGCGGGGGAGCTCCTACGAGCAGTACTTC. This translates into CSANDLGRGSSYEQYF.

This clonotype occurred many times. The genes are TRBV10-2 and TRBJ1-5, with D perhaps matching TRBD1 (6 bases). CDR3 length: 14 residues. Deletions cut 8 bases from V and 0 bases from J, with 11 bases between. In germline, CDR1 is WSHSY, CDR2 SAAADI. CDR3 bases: TGCGCCAGCCGAGGGGGTCATAGCAATCAGCCCCAGCATTTT. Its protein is CASRGGHSNQPQHF.

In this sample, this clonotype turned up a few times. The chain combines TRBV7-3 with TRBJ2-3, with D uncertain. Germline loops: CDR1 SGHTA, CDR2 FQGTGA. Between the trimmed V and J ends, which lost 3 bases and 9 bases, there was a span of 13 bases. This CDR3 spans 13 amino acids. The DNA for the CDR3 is TGTGCCAGCAGCTTGACCTTGGGTGGGACGCAGTATTTT. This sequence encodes CASSLTLGGTQYF.

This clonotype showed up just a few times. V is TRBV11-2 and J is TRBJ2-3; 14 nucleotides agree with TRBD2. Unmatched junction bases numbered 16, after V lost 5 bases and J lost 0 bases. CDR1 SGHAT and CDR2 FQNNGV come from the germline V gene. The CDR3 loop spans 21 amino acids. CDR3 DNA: TGTGCCAGCAGCCTGCGGACTAGCGGGAGGTCCCGAACCCTTAGCACAGATACGCAGTATTTT. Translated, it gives CASSLRTSGRSRTLSTDTQYF.

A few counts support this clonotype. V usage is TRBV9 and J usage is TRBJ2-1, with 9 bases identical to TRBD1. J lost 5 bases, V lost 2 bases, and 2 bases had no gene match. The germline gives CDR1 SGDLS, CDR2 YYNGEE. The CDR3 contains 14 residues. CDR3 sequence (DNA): TGTGCCAGCAGCGTCCGGGACAGGGACAATGAGCAGTTCTTC. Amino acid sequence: CASSVRDRDNEQFF. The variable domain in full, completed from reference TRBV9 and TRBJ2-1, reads DSGVTQTPKHLITATGQRVTLRCSPRSGDLSVYWYQQSLDQGLQFLIQYYNGEERAKGNILERFSAQQFPDLHSELNLSSLELGDSALYFCASSVRDRDNEQFFGPGTRLTVL.